This T cell receptor (beta chain) is drawn from a study of cytomegalovirus exposure and HLA in healthy donors. Vbeta (60) and Jbeta (13) primers were used in the PCR. The protocol was immunoSEQ multiplex PCR, while the TCRdb copy is restricted to in-frame clones and leaves out a portion. Of under 200,000 clones in the sample, around 82% were seen once. V was clipped by 8 bases and J by 1 base, with 7 bases between them. Germline V gene data show CDR1 as MNHEY and CDR2 as SVGAGI. CDR3 length: 12 amino acids. To note about this clone: The antigen remains unidentified.

Study results and caveats: An assumption of roughly uniform sequencing depth across donors underlay the presence/absence analyses. For cytomegalovirus status, the classifier reportedly gave diagnoses with high specificity and sensitivity. V segments that were indistinguishable, TRBV6-2 and TRBV6-3 among them, were omitted from analysis. A later analysis found that most CMV-associated TCR beta chains appeared HLA-restricted.

The V call is TRBV6-5, the J call TRBJ2-3, with D perhaps TRBD2 (6 bases). Sequencing was carried out using PBMCs. This TCR was sampled from a man aged 35-49 years in good health and CMV-seronegative. CDR3 in DNA: TGTGCCAGCGGAGGGGGCACAGATACGCAGTATTTT. Protein: CASGGGTDTQYF.